This TCR beta chain came from a study of cytomegalovirus exposure and HLA in healthy donors (dated by TCRdb to 2015 to 2018). With regard to the full study: An earlier analysis of some 550 of the donors reported 250 to 350 Gb of sequence data and 100 million to 140 million unique TCR beta sequences from about 180 million T cells. An early release that covered roughly 600 HLA-typed donors contained approximately 300 gigabases of sequencing data and approximately 85 million unique TCR sequences. Of the approximately 400 genotyped donors, 75% to 85% were placed in the genetic ancestry cluster associated with self-reported Caucasian donors. The study was designed to test whether signatures of past pathogen exposure could be identified by cataloging public T cell receptors. The T cell repertoires of several hundred subjects were profiled by immunosequencing and related to cytomegalovirus serostatus. A separate validation cohort of over 95 different subjects was used in addition to the roughly 620-subject first cohort. To predict cytomegalovirus infection status, the study brought together high-throughput TCR immunosequencing, statistical association of individual TCRs with disease status, and machine learning. A later analysis re-analyzed previously published TCR beta repertoires from hundreds of donors and added high-resolution HLA genotyping to study TCR occurrence patterns. In the later analysis, no new phenotypic data were used to find candidate immune exposures; instead, reliance was placed on TCR beta sequences and their occurrence across donors. In an earlier analysis of 587 of the donors, high-throughput TCR beta sequencing was used to judge whether each TCR beta V gene segment behaved as functional or pseudogenic. Donor age, sex, ethnicity and CMV serostatus were collected together with the repertoire data. A later genetic analysis took genome-wide SNP genotypes for about 55% of the 666 donors and used that subset as a discovery cohort. Every discovery cohort repertoire had been produced on one sequencing platform. Class I and class II HLA loci were covered by the typing at four-digit resolution. Typing coverage varied by locus: roughly 620-640 donors for A, B, C, DRB1 and DQB1; 500 to 550 for DQA1; approximately 610 for DPA1; some 470 for DPB1. Because of strong linkage in the cohort, five DR-DQ haplotypes were treated as single units for association and clustering. Among some 400 genotyped donors of the cohort, an average of about 220,000 unique TCR beta nucleotide sequences was sequenced per donor, of which about 18% were non-productive. Broad study findings and their caveats: Only TCR beta chains were sequenced in this cohort, and the absence of alpha or paired-chain data limited detectable features. A further reported finding was that TCR beta sequences accurately predicted the HLA-A and HLA-B alleles for most subjects in the first cohort. Compared with equally common non-associated chains, HLA-associated TCR beta chains in a later analysis were more clonally expanded and had lower generation probabilities. The study listed 164 TCR beta chains as associated with cytomegalovirus. According to the authors, the approach could potentially be generalized to other disease states and immunological phenotypes. Assigning TCR associations to individual alleles was difficult when HLA alleles, especially DR and DQ, strongly co-occurred. A cluster of highly shared sequence variants was judged likely to represent a technical artifact of the sequencing pipeline. An association between a missense DCLRE1C variant and V-gene and J-gene trimming of TCR beta chains was found in a later genetic analysis and replicated in an independent cohort. A later analysis reported that several top co-occurrence clusters appeared linked to parvovirus B19, influenza, CMV and Epstein-Barr virus. Cytomegalovirus status was reported to be diagnosed by the classifier with high specificity and sensitivity in both the original and validation cohorts. In a later analysis, the rate of TCR association differed among HLA loci, with DRB1 alleles having the most associated TCRs and HLA-C alleles having the fewest. Because HLA typing was unavailable for some donors at each locus, only the typed subset was used in association tests. In a later analysis, around 17,000 TCR beta sequences were associated with specific HLA alleles at a false discovery rate of 0.05. A later analysis found that most CMV-associated TCR beta chains appeared HLA-restricted, with HLA associations seemingly driven largely by CMV exposure. In a later genetic analysis, fewer N-insertions in productive TCRs were reported among donors in an Asian-associated ancestry cluster than the approximately 670-donor mean. In vitro tests confirmed that three of the cytomegalovirus-associated TCR beta chains recognize cytomegalovirus antigens. While some public TCRs were present in many individuals, most TCR sequences turned up only very rarely across donors. Sequencing depth was assumed to be roughly uniform across donors in the presence/absence analyses, though that assumption may not hold. Immune exposure information for the cohort was limited to CMV serostatus. Because counts were too low, some 17 rarely observed V segments, including chromosome 9 orphons, were excluded from the earlier analysis of roughly 580 of the donors. Correlated functional status among segregating V segments might be attributable to linkage disequilibrium, but an unknown experimental factor could not be ruled out. The 87-base-pair reads could not distinguish some IMGT-functional V segments, including TRBV6-2 and TRBV6-3, so those segments were excluded. In an earlier analysis of a few hundred of the donors, most TCR beta V segments were observed in productive rearrangements about 87% or about 30% of the time, broadly matching IMGT annotations.

Worth noting for this clone: The target of this receptor is not known. No base-level quality is on record; no much larger clone is a single base apart.

Receptor amplification or capture employed the immunoSEQ multiplex PCR assay. The multiplex PCR relied on a mix of 60 forward primers for TCR Vbeta segments and 13 reverse primers for TCR Jbeta segments. Amplification of the CDR3 region of rearranged TCR beta genes was performed with a multiplex PCR assay on genomic DNA. The amplified TCR beta libraries were sequenced on the Illumina HiSeq System as 87-base-pair reads. For the original study's pipeline: Across the roughly 600 repertoires, a later analysis counted tens of millions of unique TCR beta chains, 9.5 million to 12 million of which were shared by at least two donors. Raw reads were error-corrected and collapsed into unique sequences by a nearest-neighbor algorithm in which closely related sequences were merged to remove PCR and sequencing errors. Alignment of CDR3 sequences to IMGT reference sequences was used to assign V, D and J gene segments. For a sequence to be retained, a match of at least six nucleotides was required to both a V gene segment and a J gene segment. Rearrangements were classified as productive when the CDR3 lacked stop codons and remained in frame with V and J, and all other rearrangements were classified as non-productive. CDR3 was defined by IMGT convention, running from the second conserved V-encoded cysteine to the conserved J-encoded phenylalanine. In an earlier analysis of more than 550 of the donors, sequences lacking an unambiguous match to a single V gene segment were excluded. In an earlier analysis of approximately 550 of the donors, V segments were called functional above 56.7% productive rearrangements and were called segregating when the between-donor standard deviation exceeded 5%. A statistical classification framework was developed to diagnose cytomegalovirus status using the catalog of TCR beta chain sequences. V and J gene assignment, in a later analysis, came from comparing TCR nucleotide sequences with IMGT/GENE-DB human TR gene sequences. In a later analysis, CDR3 sequences and most-parsimonious VDJ recombination scenarios were assigned using the TCRdist pipeline. In a later analysis, each TCR beta chain was defined by its CDR3 amino acid sequence together with its V-gene family, and reads lacking a unique V-gene family were excluded. In a later analysis, fewer than 600 highly shared, low-generation-probability nucleotide sequences were removed to address suspected cross-contamination and a sequencing artifact. For each public chain, a later analysis derived a clonal expansion index from normalized ranks of inferred template counts within each repertoire. In a later analysis, generation probabilities were computed using a VDJ recombination model fitted to out-of-frame rearrangements, and the results were checked against IGoR. In a later analysis, hypergeometric tests were used to score TCR-TCR, TCR-HLA and TCR-CMV co-occurrence, with a repertoire-size bias correction applied to TCR pairs. To estimate false discovery rates, a later analysis permuted the HLA or CMV assignments 20 times. In a later analysis, co-occurring TCRs were grouped using DBSCAN, with TCRdist sequence similarity added in when clustering inside HLA-allele-positive subsets. Co-occurrence clustering excluded repertoires with fewer than 30,000 or more than 120,000 public chains, plus five with anomalous nucleotide sharing. The immuneACCESS repertoire file appears here via TCRdb, limited to in-frame rearrangements. These files lack a portion of the clones; in checked studies, under half of the deficit traces to unresolved V genes, and the cause of the others is not known. The DNA was the basis for D and trimming; V, J and clone size are from that table. This sample holds some 87,000 clones; around four fifths were observed only once. The ten largest clones represent 2.7% of the sample.

The cohort was made up of 666 healthy bone marrow donors. All cohort members were sampled while nominally healthy, although unrecorded immune exposures were likely present. The donor tested CMV seronegative, placing the donor among the 300 to 400 seronegative members of the cohort. A peripheral blood sample was provided by each donor, and peripheral blood mononuclear cells were used for TCR beta sequencing. The Qiagen DNeasy Blood Extraction Kit was used to extract genomic DNA from the blood cell samples. V is shortened by 7 bases, J by 2 bases, and the region joining them spans 12 bases. CDR1 and CDR2 are drawn from the germline V gene (reference sequence): LNHDA, SQIVND. Taken from cysteine to phenylalanine, the CDR3 has 14 residues. Of all the DNA, just the CDR3 is kept, 42 bases in frame from base 1.

Sequenced sample: PBMCs. The source of this sequence is a man aged 30 to 45 in good health and CMV-seronegative. The chain is assembled from TRBV19 and TRBJ1-5; TRBD1 could be the D gene, as 6 bases match. The CDR3 reads CASKANRGNQPQHF. Read as DNA, the sequence is TGTGCCAGTAAGGCGAACAGGGGCAATCAGCCCCAGCATTTT.